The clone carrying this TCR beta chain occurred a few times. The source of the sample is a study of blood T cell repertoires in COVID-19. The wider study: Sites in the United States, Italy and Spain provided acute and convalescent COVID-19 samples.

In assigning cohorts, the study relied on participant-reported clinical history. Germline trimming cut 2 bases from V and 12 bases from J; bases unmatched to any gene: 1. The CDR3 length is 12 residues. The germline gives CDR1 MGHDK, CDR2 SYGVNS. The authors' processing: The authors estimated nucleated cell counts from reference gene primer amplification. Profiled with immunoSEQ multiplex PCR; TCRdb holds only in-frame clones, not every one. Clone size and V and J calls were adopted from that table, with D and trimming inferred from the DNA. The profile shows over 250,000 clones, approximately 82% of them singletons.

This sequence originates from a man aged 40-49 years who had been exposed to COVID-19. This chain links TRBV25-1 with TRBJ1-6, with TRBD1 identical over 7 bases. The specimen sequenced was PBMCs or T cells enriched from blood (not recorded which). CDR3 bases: TGTGCCAGCAGTGAAGGGGACAGACCCCTCCACTTT. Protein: CASSEGDRPLHF.